A selection of T cell receptor beta chains follows, all from one sample in a study of response to subunit inactivated influenza vaccine. TCRdb reprocessed the RT-PCR reads with MiXCR, giving one entry per CDR3 protein. The sample includes about 650,000 distinct CDR3 sequences, around a sixth of them seen just once. Sequencing used PBMCs from blood, obtained about 13 days after vaccination. The receptors stem from a man aged 50-59 years who received an inactivated influenza vaccine. The CDR3 runs from the conserved cysteine through the conserved F or W. The D gene is left open where the match is weak. Size tells how often a clone was seen (once, few, many) or the class of an expanded clone, and some rows leave it out.

d_gene: -
v_gene: TRBV6-1
abundance: -
j_gene: TRBJ2-2
CDR3nt: TGTGCCAGCAGGGGGCGGGTCGCGAACACCGGGGAGCTGTTTTTT
CDR3aa: CASRGRVANTGELFF

d_gene: -
v_gene: TRBV7-9
abundance: few
j_gene: TRBJ1-2
CDR3nt: TGTGCCAGCAGCCGGACAAGGGACGGGTGGAACTATGGCTACACCTTC
CDR3aa: CASSRTRDGWNYGYTF

d_gene: TRBD1
v_gene: TRBV20-1
abundance: few
j_gene: TRBJ2-7
CDR3nt: TGCAGTGTCGGCGCAGGGGGCCCCTACGAGCAGTACTTC
CDR3aa: CSVGAGGPYEQYF

d_gene: -
v_gene: TRBV7-9
abundance: -
j_gene: TRBJ1-1
CDR3nt: TGTGCCAGCACCCCCCAAGGATCGAACACTGAAGCTTTCTTT
CDR3aa: CASTPQGSNTEAFF

d_gene: -
v_gene: TRBV29-1
abundance: many
j_gene: TRBJ1-1
CDR3nt: TGCAGCTCCATAGGGGCCGGGGGAGACCGCACTGAAGCTTTCTTT
CDR3aa: CSSIGAGGDRTEAFF

d_gene: TRBD2
v_gene: TRBV6-2/TRBV6-3
abundance: -
j_gene: TRBJ2-7
CDR3nt: TGTGCCAGCGGCCCTAGCGGACCCTACGAGCAGTACTTC
CDR3aa: CASGPSGPYEQYF

d_gene: TRBD2
v_gene: TRBV4-2
abundance: few
j_gene: TRBJ2-1
CDR3nt: TGTGCCAGCAGCACTAGCGGGGGAGGGAATGAGCAGTTCTTC
CDR3aa: CASSTSGGGNEQFF

d_gene: TRBD2
v_gene: TRBV29-1
abundance: -
j_gene: TRBJ2-7
CDR3nt: TGCAGCGTTAGGCTAGCGGGTAACTGCGAGCAGTACTTC
CDR3aa: CSVRLAGNCEQYF

d_gene: -
v_gene: TRBV12-3/TRBV12-4
abundance: few
j_gene: TRBJ1-2
CDR3nt: TGTGCCAGCACCCCATCCGGGGTGAGGAACTATGGCTACACCTTC
CDR3aa: CASTPSGVRNYGYTF

d_gene: -
v_gene: TRBV13
abundance: -
j_gene: TRBJ2-5
CDR3nt: TGTGCCAGCAGCTTAGATACGTTGGAGACCCAGTACTTC
CDR3aa: CASSLDTLETQYF

d_gene: -
v_gene: TRBV10-3
abundance: few
j_gene: TRBJ2-7
CDR3nt: TGTGCCATCACTCCGTCCACCGGGCCTCCCTACGAGCAGTACTTC
CDR3aa: CAITPSTGPPYEQYF

d_gene: -
v_gene: TRBV6-5
abundance: few
j_gene: TRBJ2-5
CDR3nt: TGTGCCAGCAGTTCCGGATTAAGCACAACCCAAGAGACCCAGTACTTC
CDR3aa: CASSSGLSTTQETQYF

d_gene: -
v_gene: TRBV12-3/TRBV12-4
abundance: -
j_gene: TRBJ2-5
CDR3nt: TGTGCCAGCAGTTTACTTGGGCCGATGGAGACCCAGTACTTC
CDR3aa: CASSLLGPMETQYF

d_gene: TRBD1
v_gene: TRBV5-1
abundance: -
j_gene: TRBJ2-5
CDR3nt: TGCGCCAGCAGCTTGGTGGGGACAGGGGACGAGACCCAGTACTTC
CDR3aa: CASSLVGTGDETQYF

d_gene: TRBD1
v_gene: TRBV12-3/TRBV12-4
abundance: -
j_gene: TRBJ1-2
CDR3nt: TGTGCCAGCAGTCGGGACAGGGGGCAGCATGGCTACACCTTC
CDR3aa: CASSRDRGQHGYTF

d_gene: -
v_gene: TRBV6-5
abundance: few
j_gene: TRBJ1-1
CDR3nt: TGTGCCAGCAGTTACTCGAGGGGAGGGCCGAGAAACACTGAAGCTTTCTTT
CDR3aa: CASSYSRGGPRNTEAFF

d_gene: TRBD1
v_gene: TRBV6-2/TRBV6-3
abundance: few
j_gene: TRBJ1-6
CDR3nt: TGTGCCAGCAGCCGGGGACAGACTTCGAATTCACCCCTCCACTTT
CDR3aa: CASSRGQTSNSPLHF

d_gene: -
v_gene: TRBV7-9
abundance: -
j_gene: TRBJ2-5
CDR3nt: TGTGCCAGCAGCTCATCCCTCTGGGGTTTGGAGACCCAGTACTTC
CDR3aa: CASSSSLWGLETQYF

d_gene: -
v_gene: TRBV2
abundance: few
j_gene: TRBJ2-3
CDR3nt: TGTGCCAGCAGAGGTATAGGCACAGATACGCAGTATTTT
CDR3aa: CASRGIGTDTQYF

d_gene: -
v_gene: TRBV28
abundance: -
j_gene: TRBJ1-1
CDR3nt: TGTGCCAGCAGTATTTGGGGGGCTGAAGCTTTCTTT
CDR3aa: CASSIWGAEAFF

d_gene: -
v_gene: TRBV28
abundance: -
j_gene: TRBJ2-5
CDR3nt: TGTGCCAGCAGTCTTTATCACCAAGAGACCCAGTACTTC
CDR3aa: CASSLYHQETQYF

d_gene: -
v_gene: TRBV24-1
abundance: few
j_gene: TRBJ1-2
CDR3nt: TGTGCCACCAGAGATAACAGGGTGGGCGGCTACACCTTC
CDR3aa: CATRDNRVGGYTF

d_gene: TRBD1
v_gene: TRBV6-2/TRBV6-3
abundance: -
j_gene: TRBJ1-2
CDR3nt: TGTGCCGGGTCGGACAGGGATGGCTATGGCTACACCTTC
CDR3aa: CAGSDRDGYGYTF

d_gene: -
v_gene: TRBV5-1
abundance: -
j_gene: TRBJ2-1
CDR3nt: TGCGCCAGCAGCCGAAATGGGGTGGGGCAATGGGAGCAGTTCTTC
CDR3aa: CASSRNGVGQWEQFF

d_gene: TRBD1
v_gene: TRBV7-2
abundance: -
j_gene: TRBJ2-7
CDR3nt: TGTGCCAGCAGCTGGACCGGGACAGAAAACTACGAGCAGTACTTC
CDR3aa: CASSWTGTENYEQYF

d_gene: -
v_gene: TRBV30
abundance: few
j_gene: TRBJ2-5
CDR3nt: TGTGCCTGGAGTGTAACTATGATGGAGACCCAGTACTTC
CDR3aa: CAWSVTMMETQYF

d_gene: -
v_gene: TRBV7-8
abundance: few
j_gene: TRBJ2-3
CDR3nt: TGTGCCAGCAGCTTGTGGGCGAGCACAGATACGCAGTATTTT
CDR3aa: CASSLWASTDTQYF

d_gene: -
v_gene: TRBV7-9
abundance: few
j_gene: TRBJ2-3
CDR3nt: TGTGCCAGCAGCTTAATACTTTTTAGCACAGATACGCAGTATTTT
CDR3aa: CASSLILFSTDTQYF

d_gene: -
v_gene: TRBV25-1
abundance: -
j_gene: TRBJ2-1
CDR3nt: TGTGCCAGCAGTGGTCCTCGGGGCAGGGTGGACAATGAGCAGTTCTTC
CDR3aa: CASSGPRGRVDNEQFF

d_gene: -
v_gene: TRBV9
abundance: few
j_gene: TRBJ2-3
CDR3nt: TGTGCCAGCTCCTTTGCAATTGGCACAGATACGCAGTATTTT
CDR3aa: CASSFAIGTDTQYF

d_gene: TRBD2
v_gene: TRBV12-3/TRBV12-4
abundance: many
j_gene: TRBJ2-1
CDR3nt: TGTGCCAGCAGTTTAGGGCTAGCGGGGTACAATGAGCAGTTCTTC
CDR3aa: CASSLGLAGYNEQFF

d_gene: TRBD1
v_gene: TRBV9
abundance: many
j_gene: TRBJ1-1
CDR3nt: TGTGCCAGCAGCCCGGGGACAGGCACTGAAGCTTTCTTT
CDR3aa: CASSPGTGTEAFF

d_gene: TRBD1
v_gene: TRBV5-5
abundance: -
j_gene: TRBJ1-1
CDR3nt: TGTGCCAGCAGCTTGGTTGCAGGGGGCACTGAAGCTTTCTTT
CDR3aa: CASSLVAGGTEAFF

d_gene: -
v_gene: TRBV28
abundance: -
j_gene: TRBJ1-5
CDR3nt: TGTGCCAGCAGTTTCGATAACAGCCTCAATCAGCCCCAGCATTTT
CDR3aa: CASSFDNSLNQPQHF

d_gene: -
v_gene: TRBV5-1
abundance: -
j_gene: TRBJ2-7
CDR3nt: TGCGCCAGCCAAGAAGGGGGGGACGAGCAGTACTTC
CDR3aa: CASQEGGDEQYF

d_gene: -
v_gene: TRBV7-8
abundance: -
j_gene: TRBJ2-3
CDR3nt: TGTGCCAGCAGCCCATCGGGCCTTTTAGATACGCAGTATTTT
CDR3aa: CASSPSGLLDTQYF

d_gene: -
v_gene: TRBV12-3/TRBV12-4
abundance: few
j_gene: TRBJ1-5
CDR3nt: TGTGCCAGCGCCACAGGGCTCAATCAGCCCCAGCATTTT
CDR3aa: CASATGLNQPQHF

d_gene: TRBD2
v_gene: TRBV6-5
abundance: -
j_gene: TRBJ2-5
CDR3nt: TGTGCCAGCAGTTACTCTTTTTCCGTGGGGGGGCAAGAGACCCAGTACTTC
CDR3aa: CASSYSFSVGGQETQYF

d_gene: -
v_gene: TRBV30
abundance: -
j_gene: TRBJ1-5
CDR3nt: TGTGCCTGGAGTATGGCCAGCTCAAATCAGCCCCAGCATTTT
CDR3aa: CAWSMASSNQPQHF

d_gene: TRBD1
v_gene: TRBV10-2
abundance: few
j_gene: TRBJ2-3
CDR3nt: TGCGCCAGCAGTGAGACTAGACAGGGAGCAGATACGCAGTATTTT
CDR3aa: CASSETRQGADTQYF

d_gene: -
v_gene: TRBV15
abundance: few
j_gene: TRBJ2-5
CDR3nt: TGTGCCACCAGCAGAGGGAACCGGGACACCACCGAGACCCAGTACTTC
CDR3aa: CATSRGNRDTTETQYF

d_gene: -
v_gene: TRBV7-3
abundance: -
j_gene: TRBJ2-3
CDR3nt: TGTGCCAGCAGCTTACAAGGGCGAGGGGATACGCAGTATTTT
CDR3aa: CASSLQGRGDTQYF

d_gene: -
v_gene: TRBV5-1
abundance: -
j_gene: TRBJ2-6
CDR3nt: TGCGCCAGCAGTAGCTTTGCGGGGTTCGGGGCCAACGTCCTGACTTTC
CDR3aa: CASSSFAGFGANVLTF

d_gene: TRBD1
v_gene: TRBV10-3
abundance: -
j_gene: TRBJ2-1
CDR3nt: TGTGCCATCAGTGAGTCGGGACAGGGTAGTAATGAGCAGTTCTTC
CDR3aa: CAISESGQGSNEQFF

d_gene: -
v_gene: TRBV11-2
abundance: few
j_gene: TRBJ2-1
CDR3nt: TGTGCCAGCAGCCCCACTCGACAGCCCCCTAAGCAGTTCTTC
CDR3aa: CASSPTRQPPKQFF

d_gene: TRBD2
v_gene: TRBV28
abundance: -
j_gene: TRBJ2-7
CDR3nt: TGTGCCAGCAGTCCCCTCGGTGGCAAGCGGGAGGCCGAGCAGTACTTC
CDR3aa: CASSPLGGKREAEQYF

d_gene: -
v_gene: TRBV3-1
abundance: -
j_gene: TRBJ2-3
CDR3nt: TGTGCCAGCAGCGGGAGAGGACGGACGCAGTATTTT
CDR3aa: CASSGRGRTQYF

d_gene: -
v_gene: TRBV28
abundance: -
j_gene: TRBJ2-5
CDR3nt: TGTGCCAGCCGAATCCGCCGAGGCCAAGAGACCCAGTACTTC
CDR3aa: CASRIRRGQETQYF

d_gene: -
v_gene: TRBV12-3/TRBV12-4
abundance: many
j_gene: TRBJ1-2
CDR3nt: TGTGCCAGCAGTCCCCGTGACGATGGCTACACCTTC
CDR3aa: CASSPRDDGYTF

d_gene: TRBD1
v_gene: TRBV14
abundance: few
j_gene: TRBJ2-5
CDR3nt: TGTGCCAGCAGCCAAGATTACCGTATACAGGGGAAAGAGACCCAGTACTTC
CDR3aa: CASSQDYRIQGKETQYF

d_gene: TRBD1
v_gene: TRBV28
abundance: -
j_gene: TRBJ2-7
CDR3nt: TGTGCCAGCAGCCAGACAGCCCTTAGAGGCAGGGGGCTAGCCTACGAGCAGTACTTC
CDR3aa: CASSQTALRGRGLAYEQYF

d_gene: -
v_gene: TRBV28
abundance: few
j_gene: TRBJ2-7
CDR3nt: TGTGCCAGCAGTTTGTGGCACTACGAGCAGTACTTC
CDR3aa: CASSLWHYEQYF

d_gene: -
v_gene: TRBV6-2/TRBV6-3
abundance: -
j_gene: TRBJ2-7
CDR3nt: TGTGCCAGCAGTTACTTGGCTGGGCTCTACGAGCAGTACTTC
CDR3aa: CASSYLAGLYEQYF

d_gene: TRBD2
v_gene: TRBV4-2
abundance: few
j_gene: TRBJ2-7
CDR3nt: TGTGCCAGCAGCAGCAGTAGCGGGATCGCCTACGAGCAGTACTTC
CDR3aa: CASSSSSGIAYEQYF

d_gene: -
v_gene: TRBV30
abundance: -
j_gene: TRBJ1-2
CDR3nt: TGTGCCTGGAGTGTATTCGGCAGGGAGGCATATGGCTACACCTTC
CDR3aa: CAWSVFGREAYGYTF

d_gene: -
v_gene: TRBV20-1
abundance: few
j_gene: TRBJ1-1
CDR3nt: TGCAGTGCTAGAGATTGGGCCGGTCTTGAAGCTTTCTTT
CDR3aa: CSARDWAGLEAFF